The clone carrying this T cell receptor (beta chain) was seen only a few times. Its antigen remains unidentified. This sample is drawn from a study of blood T cells in healthy people across ages. Study findings and constraints: Percentage of naive T cells showed a strong correlation with TCR beta diversity.

Trimming stripped 1 base from V and 10 bases from J, with 16 bases between. CDR1 SGHTA and CDR2 FQGNSA come from the germline V gene. The CDR3 sequence is 15 residues long. Using a J-beta primer mix together with a sample-barcoded 5' primer, a second PCR was run for 7 to 11 cycles. At least 3 million CDR3-containing paired-end reads were obtained per sample. TCRdb re-called the 5' RACE reads through MiXCR, storing one row per CDR3 protein. The table lists approximately 2,000,000 distinct CDR3 sequences, about two fifths of them singletons. Sequencing used blood. The receptor was isolated from a human donor in good health. The rearrangement links TRBV7-2 to TRBJ1-4; TRBD1 might be the D (5 bases). CDR3 region: CASSLGSNLGGKLFF. CDR3 sequence (DNA): TGTGCCAGCAGCTTAGGGAGCAACCTGGGGGGAAAACTGTTTTTT.